This T cell receptor beta chain derives from a study of shared clonotypes between healthy human individuals. Deep-level assay runs were performed. In the authors' workflow: Filtering differed for immunoSEQ, which gave only junction sequences without quality scores. Libraries were prepared by immunoSEQ multiplex PCR; TCRdb keeps only in-frame clonotypes and omits some of them. V and J calls and clone size are copied from that table; D and trimming were computed from the DNA. The sample yields approximately 2,300,000 clones, roughly 90% seen once. With respect to this clone: Its target is unknown.

The study, taken as a whole, reports: Researchers found naive subsets generally carried larger estimated richness than memory subsets.

CDR1 is SGHRS and CDR2 is YFSETQ in the germline V gene. The CDR3 totals 18 residues. Trimming stripped 4 bases from V and 7 bases from J, with 27 bases between. The CD4+ fraction was divided into a CD45RA+ naive subset and a CD45RA-negative memory subset. The chain carries TRBV5-1 and TRBJ1-5; a possible D gene is TRBD1 (6 bases). The source of this sequence is a man between 18 and 35 years old in good health. Some clones in this sample may be carry-over from other donors' samples. Source material: naive CD4+ T cells from PBMCs. Subset defined: CD45RA+ positively selected. This CDR3 is CASSPRGSAGGDRQPQHF. Written as DNA, the CDR3 is TGCGCCAGCAGCCCAAGGGGGTCGGCAGGTGGGGACCGCCAGCCCCAGCATTTT.